The following is a TCR beta chain sequence with its context. The antigen remains undetermined. The entry originates in a study of cytomegalovirus exposure and HLA in healthy donors. PCR employed 60 Vbeta and 13 Jbeta primers. The repertoire was sequenced with immunoSEQ multiplex PCR; TCRdb's copy has only in-frame clones and lacks some. Among about 150,000 clones listed, about four fifths were seen once. Points from the study as a whole: TCR beta sequences reportedly predicted most subjects' HLA-A and HLA-B alleles accurately. Roughly uniform depth of sequencing across donors was assumed in presence/absence analyses. When a later analysis was performed, an Asian-associated ancestry cluster reportedly had fewer N-insertions than the roughly 630-donor mean. Listed as cytomegalovirus-associated were over 150 TCR beta chains.

V dropped 1 base and J dropped 2; count of bases not matched to a gene: 0. The CDR3 is 14 amino acids. Germline CDR1 is KGHSH and CDR2 is LQKENI. The sequenced sample consisted of PBMCs. The source is a young man in good health and CMV-seronegative. The V and J genes are TRBV18 and TRBJ2-7; the match to TRBD1 covers 9 bases. The CDR3 nucleotides are TGTGCCAGCTCACCACGGGACAGGGCCTACGAGCAGTACTTC. It specifies CASSPRDRAYEQYF.